The following is a T cell receptor (beta chain) sequence with its context. Its specificity is unknown. Each CDR3 protein gets one entry after TCRdb re-called the RT-PCR reads with MiXCR. The sample records a few hundred thousand distinct CDR3 sequences, roughly 12% being singletons. The sample belongs to a study of response to subunit inactivated influenza vaccine. Study conclusions and caveats: Each seasonal influenza vaccination recruits few new T cells, the authors suggested.

Germline loops: CDR1 MDHEN, CDR2 SYDVKM. V shed 3 bases and J 0 bases; nucleotides not matched to a gene: 15. CDR3 length equals 19 residues. The same specimen was also included in a second study, on T cells expressing NK-cell markers. That paper states: cDNA encoding TCR beta was synthesized via 5'RACE template switching incorporating UMIs. Sorted CD3+CD56-NKG2C+, CD3+CD56+NKG2C+ and CD3+CD56+NKG2C- T cells supplied the TCR beta repertoires. Seropositivity for HCMV was found in most of the eight sequenced donors, with one seronegative. As a fraction of CD8+ T cells, dominant NKG2C+ clonotypes reached roughly 1.0-7.5% in six donors.

V is TRBV28 and J is TRBJ2-5, with 8 positions matching TRBD2. The sequence derives from a man aged 50 or older who received an inactivated influenza vaccine. Material: PBMCs from blood, obtained on the day of vaccination. CDR3 residues: CASSFNAGRTSRYQETQYF. Written as DNA, the CDR3 is TGTGCCAGCAGTTTTAATGCGGGCAGGACTAGCAGGTACCAAGAGACCCAGTACTTC.